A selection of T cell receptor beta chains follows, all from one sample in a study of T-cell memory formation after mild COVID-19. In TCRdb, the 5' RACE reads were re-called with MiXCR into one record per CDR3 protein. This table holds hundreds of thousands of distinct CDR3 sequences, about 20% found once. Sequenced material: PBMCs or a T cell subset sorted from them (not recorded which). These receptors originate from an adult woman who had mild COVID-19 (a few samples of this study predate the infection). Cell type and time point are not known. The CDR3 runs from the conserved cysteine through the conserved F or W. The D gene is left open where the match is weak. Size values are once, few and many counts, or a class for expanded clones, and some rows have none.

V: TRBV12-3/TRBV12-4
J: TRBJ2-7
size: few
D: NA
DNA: TGTGCCAGCAGTTCTGTTCCCTACGAGCAGTACTTC
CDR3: CASSSVPYEQYF

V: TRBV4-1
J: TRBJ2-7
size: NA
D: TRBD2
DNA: TGCGCCAGCAGCCGTACCTTTGCTAGCGGGTCCTACGAGCAGTACTTC
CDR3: CASSRTFASGSYEQYF

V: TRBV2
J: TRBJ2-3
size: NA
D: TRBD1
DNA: TGTGCCAGCGCCCGAACGCGACAGGGGCGGGCAGATACGCAGTATTTT
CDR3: CASARTRQGRADTQYF

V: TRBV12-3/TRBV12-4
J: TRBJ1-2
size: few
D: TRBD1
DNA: TGTGCCAGCAGCGCAGGGGGACTGAACTATGGCTACACCTTC
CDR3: CASSAGGLNYGYTF

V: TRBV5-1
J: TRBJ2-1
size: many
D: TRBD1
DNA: TGCGCCAGCAGCTTGGGGGACAGGGGAGGAGATGAGCAGTTCTTC
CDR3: CASSLGDRGGDEQFF

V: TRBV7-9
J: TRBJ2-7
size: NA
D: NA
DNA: TGTGCCAGCAGCAACGGTCTCATGTCCTACGAGCAGTACTTC
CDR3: CASSNGLMSYEQYF

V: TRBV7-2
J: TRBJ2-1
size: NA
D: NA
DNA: TGTGCCAGCAGCTTCCCCCCTATAGGCCTTTCTCCGGGAAGAAGCCTTATGGCAGGGCAGTTCTTC
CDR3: CASSFPPIGLSPGRSLMAGQFF

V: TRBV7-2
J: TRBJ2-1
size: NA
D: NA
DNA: TGTGCCAGCAGCTTAGGTTGGGATGGGGGAGAGCAGTTCTTC
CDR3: CASSLGWDGGEQFF

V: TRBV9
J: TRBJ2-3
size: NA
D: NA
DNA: TGTGCCAGCAGCGTGGGAGTGGCCCCTAGCACAGATACGCAGTATTTT
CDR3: CASSVGVAPSTDTQYF

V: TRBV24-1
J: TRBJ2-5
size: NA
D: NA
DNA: TGTGCCACCAGTGAAGGTTTTGACAGTCTAGAGACCCAGTACTTC
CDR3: CATSEGFDSLETQYF

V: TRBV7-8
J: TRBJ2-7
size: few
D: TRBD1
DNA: TGTGCCAGCAGCTTAGTACAGGGGCAGGGACGGGACGAGCAGTACTTC
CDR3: CASSLVQGQGRDEQYF

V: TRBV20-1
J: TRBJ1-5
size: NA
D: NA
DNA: TGCAGTGCTAGAGGGGGGAGGGTTAGCAATCAGCCCCAGCATTTT
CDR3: CSARGGRVSNQPQHF

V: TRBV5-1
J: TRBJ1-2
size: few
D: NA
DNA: TGCGCCAGCAGCTTGGGCAGGGCCTATGGCTACACCTTC
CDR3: CASSLGRAYGYTF

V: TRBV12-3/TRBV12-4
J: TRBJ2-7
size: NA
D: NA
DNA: TGTGCCAGCAATTCGGACATAAACTACGAGCAGTACTTC
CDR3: CASNSDINYEQYF

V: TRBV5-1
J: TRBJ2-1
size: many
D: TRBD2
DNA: TGCGCCAGCAGCTTGGGGCTAGCGGGGCGCCACAATGAGCAGTTCTTC
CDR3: CASSLGLAGRHNEQFF

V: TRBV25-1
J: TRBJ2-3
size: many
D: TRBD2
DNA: TGTGCCAGCAGTGAGGGCCGGACTCGGGGAGGACTAGCGACAAGCACAGATACGCAGTATTTT
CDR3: CASSEGRTRGGLATSTDTQYF

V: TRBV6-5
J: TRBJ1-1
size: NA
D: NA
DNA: TGTGCCAGCAGCCCAGGAGGGGGGGCTGTTAGGATTGAAGCTTTCTTT
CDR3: CASSPGGGAVRIEAFF